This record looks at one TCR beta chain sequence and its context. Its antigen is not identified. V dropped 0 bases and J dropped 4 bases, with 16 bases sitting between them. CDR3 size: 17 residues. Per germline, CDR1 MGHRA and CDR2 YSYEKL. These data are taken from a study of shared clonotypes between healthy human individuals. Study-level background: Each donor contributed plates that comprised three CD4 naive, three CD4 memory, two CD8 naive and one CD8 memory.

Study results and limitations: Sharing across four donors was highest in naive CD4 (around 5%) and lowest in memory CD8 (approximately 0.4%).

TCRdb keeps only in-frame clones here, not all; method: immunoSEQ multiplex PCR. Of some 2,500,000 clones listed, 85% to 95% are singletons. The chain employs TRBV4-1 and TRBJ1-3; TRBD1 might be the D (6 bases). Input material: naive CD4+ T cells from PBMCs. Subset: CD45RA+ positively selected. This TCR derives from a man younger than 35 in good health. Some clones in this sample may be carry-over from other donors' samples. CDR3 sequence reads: CASSQEWNRVKGNTIYF. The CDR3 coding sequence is TGCGCCAGCAGCCAAGAGTGGAACAGGGTAAAGGGAAACACCATATATTTT.